Following are 30 T cell receptor beta chains from one sample sequenced in a study of early T cells in non-severe SARS-CoV-2 infection. TCRdb reprocessed the 5' RACE reads via MiXCR and lists one record per CDR3 protein. The table shows about 48,000 distinct CDR3 sequences, with approximately 6% occurring only once. This specimen consisted of whole blood, obtained at baseline. Receptors were obtained from an adult who was a healthcare worker with PCR-confirmed SARS-CoV-2 infection or an uninfected control (not recorded which).

V usage is TRBV7-2 and J usage is TRBJ2-4, with D perhaps matching TRBD1 (5 bases). Germline CDR1 SGHTA, CDR2 FQGNSA. The CDR3 totals 16 residues. Trimming took off 4 bases at V and 2 bases at J, with 15 bases between the two ends. CDR3 bases: TGTGCCAGCAGCTCGAGACAGCAAAGTCCCAAAAACATTCAGTACTTC. This gives the protein CASSSRQQSPKNIQYF.

J is TRBJ1-2 and V is TRBV7-2, with TRBD1 matching over 7 bases. The germline CDR1 and CDR2 sequences are SGHTA and FQGNSA. The trim removed 5 bases at V and 4 bases at J, leaving 13 bases unmatched. This CDR3 contains 16 residues. CDR3 bases: TGTGCCAGCAGCATAGAAGGGACAGCTACTAGCTATGGCTACACCTTC. Protein sequence: CASSIEGTATSYGYTF.

This clonotype was observed many times. The V call is TRBV29-1, the J call TRBJ2-7, with D tentatively TRBD1 or TRBD2 (6 bases each). V dropped 4 bases and J dropped 3 bases, with 16 bases sitting between them. This CDR3 has 14 amino acids. Germline V gene sequence: CDR1 SQVTM, CDR2 ANQGSEA. Here the CDR3 DNA reads TGCAGCGTTGGGGTCTGGGGGGCTCACTACGAGCAGTACTTC. Its translation is CSVGVWGAHYEQYF.

The chain employs TRBV4-3 and TRBJ2-1; TRBD1 is a possible D gene (6 bases). This CDR3 comprises 15 residues. The germline gives CDR1 LGHNA, CDR2 YSLEER. V was shortened by 0 bases and J by 7 bases, with 13 bases between the two germline ends. CDR3 coding DNA: TGCGCCAGCAGCCAAGACGGGACACCCGAGAATGAGCAGTTCTTC. Its protein is CASSQDGTPENEQFF.

By share, this clonotype counts as large. The rearrangement links TRBV28 to TRBJ2-1, with D possibly being TRBD2 (5 bases). V lost 5 bases to trimming and J lost 0 bases, with 11 bases between them. Looked up from germline, CDR1 is MDHEN and CDR2 is SYDVKM. The CDR3 is 15 residues long. The CDR3 DNA reads TGTGCCAGCAGTCTAGCAGAAGGCTCCTACAATGAGCAGTTCTTC. Amino acids: CASSLAEGSYNEQFF.

This clonotype occurred many times. This chain links TRBV19 with TRBJ2-3; maybe TRBD2 (5 bases). The CDR3 contains 13 residues. Germline CDR1 LNHDA, CDR2 SQIVND (reference sequence). V was shortened by 6 bases and J by 2 bases, with 9 bases between the two germline ends. The CDR3 loop reads CASRGGHTDTQYF. The CDR3, as DNA: TGTGCCAGTAGAGGAGGCCACACAGATACGCAGTATTTT.

This clonotype was found many times. V and J are TRBV7-9 and TRBJ2-3; D not resolved. The germline V and J ends were trimmed by 3 bases and 2 bases, with 9 bases remaining between them. Per the germline V gene, CDR1 is SEHNR and CDR2 is FQNEAQ (reference sequence). The CDR3 sequence is 14 residues long. In DNA form, the CDR3 reads TGTGCCAGCAGCTTTGAGGCGGCCACAGATACGCAGTATTTT. Translated, it gives CASSFEAATDTQYF. The entire variable domain, with the rest obtained from reference TRBV7-9 and TRBJ2-3, is as follows: DTGVSQNPRHKITKRGQNVTFRCDPISEHNRLYWYRQTLGQGPEFLTYFQNEAQLEKSRLLSDRFSAERPKGSFSTLEIQRTEQGDSAMYLCASSFEAATDTQYFGPGTRLTVL.

This sequence joins TRBV3-1 and TRBJ2-3, with 11 bases identical to TRBD2. This CDR3 has 19 residues. J lost 2 bases, V lost 4 bases, and 14 bases had no gene match. Germline CDR1 LGHDT, CDR2 YNNKEL (reference sequence). CDR3 sequence: CASSLGVGLAGGSTDTQYF. The CDR3 nucleotides are TGTGCCAGCAGCCTCGGAGTAGGGCTAGCGGGAGGATCCACAGATACGCAGTATTTT.

The chain employs TRBV5-5 and TRBJ2-5; D ambiguous. Looked up from germline, CDR1 is SGHKS and CDR2 is YYEKEE (reference sequence). The V end was cut by 1 base, the J end by 5 bases, with 12 bases between. The CDR3 consists of 14 residues. CDR3 sequence (DNA): TGTGCCAGCAGCTTGTCGGTATTGCGGGAGACCCAGTACTTC. This encodes CASSLSVLRETQYF.

This clonotype was seen ten or more times. The chain has TRBV5-1 and TRBJ1-2; D may be TRBD1 (6 bases). Per the germline V gene, CDR1 is SGHRS and CDR2 is YFSETQ. Trimming left V 4 bases short and J 0 bases short, with 13 bases between. CDR3 length: 15 residues. DNA for the CDR3: TGCGCCAGCAGCCCAAGGACAGACGCTAACTATGGCTACACCTTC. As protein: CASSPRTDANYGYTF. Full variable domain (outside the CDR3, taken from reference TRBV5-1 and TRBJ1-2): KAGVTQTPRYLIKTRGQQVTLSCSPISGHRSVSWYQQTPGQGLQFLFEYFSETQRNKGNFPGRFSGRQFSNSRSEMNVSTLELGDSALYLCASSPRTDANYGYTFGSGTRLTVV.

This clonotype was recorded at least ten times. The CDR3: CASSSLAGGPSEQFF. Here the CDR3 DNA reads TGTGCCAGCAGTTCTTTAGCGGGAGGGCCCAGTGAGCAGTTCTTC. V gene TRBV28 combines with J gene TRBJ2-1, with 11 bases that match TRBD2. V was pared by 4 bases and J by 9 bases, with 8 bases of the junction left unmatched. Per the germline V gene, CDR1 is MDHEN and CDR2 is SYDVKM. There are 15 residues in the CDR3. The whole variable domain, filled in from reference TRBV28 and TRBJ2-1, reads DVKVTQSSRYLVKRTGEKVFLECVQDMDHENMFWYRQDPGLGLRLIYFSYDVKMKEKGDIPEGYSVSREKKERFSLILESASTNQTSMYLCASSSLAGGPSEQFFGPGTRLTVL.

This clonotype has at least ten counts. This rearrangement joins TRBV19 to TRBJ2-1; 13 nucleotides agree with TRBD2. The CDR3 length is 13 residues. V was clipped by 6 bases and J by 7 bases; unmatched bases: 0. The germline CDR1 and CDR2 sequences are LNHDA and SQIVND (reference sequence). CDR3 sequence reads: CASRGLAGNEQFF. The DNA of the CDR3 is TGTGCCAGTAGGGGACTAGCGGGGAATGAGCAGTTCTTC.

The chain joins TRBV7-2 to TRBJ2-7; D ambiguous. The germline gives CDR1 SGHTA, CDR2 FQGNSA. The CDR3 is made up of 13 amino acids. V was cut by 0 bases and J by 4 bases, with 7 bases left in between. The CDR3 is CASSLASRYEQYF. In DNA, the CDR3 is TGTGCCAGCAGCTTAGCTTCCAGGTACGAGCAGTACTTC. The variable domain in full, completed from reference TRBV7-2 and TRBJ2-7, reads GAGVSQSPSNKVTEKGKDVELRCDPISGHTALYWYRQSLGQGLEFLIYFQGNSAPDKSGLPSDRFSAERTGGSVSTLTIQRTQQEDSAVYLCASSLASRYEQYFGPGTRLTVT.

This clonotype was recorded at least ten times. V is TRBV19 and J is TRBJ2-6; D not resolved. This CDR3 comprises 15 residues. The germline V and J ends were trimmed by 1 base and 4 bases, with 8 bases remaining between them. Germline lookup yields CDR1 LNHDA and CDR2 SQIVND (reference sequence). The CDR3 nucleotides read TGTGCCAGTAGTATAGCGTGGAACGGGGCCAACGTCCTGACTTTC. Its translation: CASSIAWNGANVLTF.

Of note for this clonotype: A much larger clone is a single base away; this may be a read error. The chain carries TRBV18 and TRBJ2-3; D perhaps matches TRBD2 (7 bases). Germline V gives CDR1 KGHSH, CDR2 LQKENI. The CDR3 totals 17 residues. The CDR3 region is CASSESFGLGDTDTQCF. CDR3 DNA sequence: TGTGCCAGCTCCGAAAGCTTTGGACTAGGGGACACAGATACGCAGTGTTTT.

The sample holds a few counts of this clonotype. The chain couples TRBV15 to TRBJ1-4; 8 bases are shared with TRBD1. With 5 bases clipped from V and 7 bases from J, the junction kept 9 bases outside the gene matches. In germline, CDR1 is LNHNV, CDR2 YYDKDF (reference sequence). The CDR3 extends over 15 amino acids. The CDR3: CATSLHRGIGEKLFF. The CDR3 nucleotides are TGTGCCACCAGCCTTCACAGGGGGATTGGTGAAAAACTGTTTTTT.

There are many counts of this clonotype. This chain uses TRBV13 with TRBJ2-1; 10 bases line up with TRBD1. V gave up 4 bases and J gave up 7 bases; unmatched junction bases: 13. Germline-derived CDR1 and CDR2 are PRHDT and FYEKMQ (reference sequence). The CDR3 runs 17 residues. The CDR3 bases are TGTGCCAGCAGCTACCGGATGGACAGGGGGACGGATAATGAGCAGTTCTTC. This sequence encodes CASSYRMDRGTDNEQFF.

By share of the sample, this clonotype is medium-sized. The rearrangement links TRBV11-2 to TRBJ1-1, with D perhaps TRBD1 (6 bases). The CDR3 has 16 residues. The germline V and J ends were trimmed by 0 bases and 4 bases, with 15 bases remaining between them. Germline CDR1 and CDR2: SGHAT and FQNNGV. The CDR3 reads CASSLEGGRGGTEAFF. The CDR3 bases are TGTGCCAGCAGCTTAGAGGGGGGCCGGGGTGGCACTGAAGCTTTCTTT.

This chain connects TRBV12-3 or TRBV12-4 to TRBJ2-1, with D tentatively TRBD2 (6 bases). V was shortened by 5 bases and J by 7 bases, with 9 bases between the two germline ends. The CDR3 contains 12 residues. CDR3 coding DNA: TGTGCCAGCAGTCCGGAGGGTAATGAGCAGTTCTTC. This encodes CASSPEGNEQFF.

The chain combines TRBV18 with TRBJ2-7; D is possibly TRBD1 (5 bases). Germline-derived CDR1 and CDR2 are KGHSH and LQKENI. This CDR3 has 17 residues. The V and J ends lost 3 bases and 2 bases respectively, with 20 bases between them. CDR3 bases: TGTGCCAGCTCACCTCTGCGGACAAGGGTAGGGACCTACGAGCAGTACTTC. It translates to CASSPLRTRVGTYEQYF.

Within the sample, this clonotype is medium-sized. The V and J genes are TRBV14 and TRBJ2-3; 7 positions agree with TRBD2. The length of the CDR3 is 16 residues. CDR1 and CDR2 (germline): SGHDN, FVKESK. V dropped 3 bases and J dropped 1; count of bases not matched to a gene: 7. The chain's CDR3 is CASSQGGDHRTDTQYF. The CDR3 DNA reads as TGTGCCAGCAGCCAGGGGGGGGACCATCGCACAGATACGCAGTATTTT.

This chain links TRBV19 with TRBJ1-2; D gene ambiguous. CDR1 is LNHDA and CDR2 is SQIVND in the germline V gene (reference sequence). The CDR3 extends over 14 amino acids. V dropped 6 bases and J dropped 2 bases, with 13 bases sitting between them. The CDR3 spells CASSGTVPNYGYTF. The CDR3 DNA sequence: TGTGCCAGTAGCGGAACAGTCCCCAACTATGGCTACACCTTC.

V and J are TRBV28 and TRBJ1-5; 7 bases fit TRBD1. Germline lookup yields CDR1 MDHEN and CDR2 SYDVKM. This CDR3 comprises 15 residues. The trim removed 3 bases at V and 0 bases at J, leaving 2 bases unmatched. CDR3 nucleotides: TGTGCCAGCAGTTTTCACAGGGGTAGCAATCAGCCCCAGCATTTT. This translates into CASSFHRGSNQPQHF.

Points on this clonotype: A much larger clone lies one base from this, so it may be a read error. The V gene is TRBV28, the J gene TRBJ1-6; the D is unclear. CDR1 MDHEN and CDR2 SYDVKM come from the germline V gene. V was shortened by 3 bases and J by 9 bases, with 12 bases between the two germline ends. CDR3 size: 14 residues. CDR3 protein: CASSFVHGGSPLHF. The CDR3 DNA reads as TGTGCCAGCAGTTTTGTCCATGGTGGTTCACCCCTCCACTTT.

This clonotype was recorded many times. V usage is TRBV4-3 and J usage is TRBJ2-6; 9 bases line up with TRBD1. V gave up 2 bases and J gave up 0 bases; unmatched junction bases: 17. This CDR3 is 22 amino acids long. Germline lookup yields CDR1 LGHNA and CDR2 YSLEER. The CDR3 sequence: CASSQTAGTGKRLASGANVLTF. The CDR3, as DNA: TGCGCCAGCAGCCAAACAGCCGGGACAGGGAAGCGTTTGGCCTCTGGGGCCAACGTCCTGACTTTC.

This clonotype was seen a few times. The V gene is TRBV6-2 or TRBV6-3, the J gene TRBJ2-2; D remains ambiguous. The CDR3 is 10 amino acids. The ends were cut back, 10 bases at V and 7 bases at J, with 7 bases in the middle. Germline CDR1 reads MNHEY; CDR2 reads SVGEGT. The CDR3 region has the DNA TGTGCCACTCGCGGCGGGGAGCTGTTTTTT. Its translation: CATRGGELFF.

This clonotype was counted a few times. J is TRBJ2-2 and V is TRBV5-4, with 10 bases lining up with TRBD2. The CDR3 loop spans 15 amino acids. Germline V gene lookup returns CDR1 SGHNT and CDR2 YYREEE (reference sequence). The V segment lost 4 bases and the J segment 5 bases; nucleotides outside the gene matches: 5. The DNA of the CDR3 is TGTGCCAGCAGCCCTAGCGGGAGTAGAACCGGGGAGCTGTTTTTT. Translating it yields CASSPSGSRTGELFF.

This clonotype was observed a handful of times. DNA for the CDR3: TGTGCCTGGAGTGTAGTCTATGGCTACACCTTC. Amino acids: CAWSVVYGYTF. This chain connects TRBV30 to TRBJ1-2; D is ambiguous. This CDR3 contains 11 residues. Germline V gene sequence: CDR1 GTSNPN, CDR2 SVGIG (reference sequence). V shed 0 bases and J shed 4 bases, with 3 bases lying between them.

Of note for this clonotype: Just one base apart from a much larger clone, this may be a read error. The rearrangement joins TRBV20-1 to TRBJ1-2; D may be TRBD1 (6 bases). The V gene's germline CDR1 is DFQATT and CDR2 SNEGSKA (reference sequence). This CDR3 spans 14 amino acids. V lost 3 bases, J lost 7 bases, and 18 bases lay in between. The CDR3 sequence is CSASFPRGNRGYTF. The CDR3 region has the DNA TGCAGTGCTAGTTTTCCCAGGGGAAATCGTGGCTACACCTTC.

This clonotype was seen many times. The V gene is TRBV14, the J gene TRBJ1-1; D might be TRBD1 (6 bases). This CDR3 is built from 13 residues. Trimming took off 4 bases at V and 7 bases at J, with 13 bases between the two ends. Germline V gene lookup returns CDR1 SGHDN and CDR2 FVKESK. The CDR3 loop is CASSPETGREAFF. In DNA, the CDR3 is TGTGCCAGCAGCCCTGAGACAGGCCGTGAAGCTTTCTTT.